One and the same sample provided the 14 T cell receptor beta chains below, sequenced in a study of T cell repertoires in cytomegalovirus infection. MiXCR, applied by TCRdb to the reads, yields one record per CDR3 protein. Seen here are over 450,000 distinct CDR3 sequences, 11% observed once, and the top ten hold about 10%. Material: PBMCs. These receptors all stem from a human donor in good health (CMV status not recorded). Some clones in this sample may be carry-over from other donors' samples.

This clonotype has at least ten counts. The V and J genes are TRBV24-1 and TRBJ1-2, with 7 bases identical to TRBD1. V shed 3 bases, J shed 0 bases, and the junction held 6 bases outside the gene matches. The CDR3 contains 16 residues. Germline CDR1 and CDR2: KGHDR and SFDVKD. The CDR3 DNA reads TGTGCCACCAGTGATCCCGGACAGGACGCTAACTATGGCTACACCTTC. Translated, it gives CATSDPGQDANYGYTF.

This clonotype appeared many times. The V gene is TRBV4-1, the J gene TRBJ1-1, with D unresolved. The CDR3 runs to 14 residues. The V end was cut by 4 bases, the J end by 6 bases, with 15 bases between. Germline CDR1 is MGHRA and CDR2 is YSYEKL. CDR3 sequence (DNA): TGCGCCAGCAGCCGCTACGATGGGGTCTCTGAAGCTTTCTTT. It is translated as CASSRYDGVSEAFF.

In this sample, this clonotype turned up many times. The V and J genes are TRBV28 and TRBJ2-7; D might be TRBD2 (6 bases). Between the trimmed V and J ends, which lost 4 bases and 9 bases, there was a span of 22 bases. The V gene's germline CDR1 is MDHEN and CDR2 SYDVKM. The CDR3 has 15 residues. The CDR3 nucleotides are TGTGCCAGCAGTTCCCCCGGGACTGTGGTTGATCTGCAGTACTTC. It codes for CASSSPGTVVDLQYF.

There are many counts of this clonotype. The J gene is TRBJ1-5, the V gene TRBV6-2 or TRBV6-3; possible D gene TRBD1, 6 bases. The CDR3 loop spans 15 amino acids. Germline values: CDR1 MNHEY, CDR2 SVGEGT. Trimming cost V 2 bases and J 1 base, with 9 bases left between them. The CDR3 DNA follows: TGTGCCAGCAGTTACAGACAGGAAAGCAATCAGCCCCAGCATTTT. It specifies CASSYRQESNQPQHF.

Ten or more counts support this clonotype. Here the CDR3 DNA reads TGTGCCAGCACAGGTGGACTATCGGGGAATACGCAGTATTTT. Protein sequence: CASTGGLSGNTQYF. This chain links TRBV7-2 with TRBJ2-3; perhaps TRBD2 as D (6 bases). CDR3 length: 14 amino acids. Germline-derived CDR1 and CDR2 are SGHTA and FQGNSA. Trimming removed 7 bases from V and 7 bases from J, with 18 bases in between.

This clonotype was observed at least ten times. V and J are TRBV7-2 and TRBJ2-4, with 9 positions matching TRBD2. Per the germline V gene, CDR1 is SGHTA and CDR2 is FQGNSA. This CDR3 has 17 residues. The junction had 10 bases not matched to a gene; V was cut back by 4 bases and J by 3 bases. The CDR3 protein is CASSYLAGSMVKNIQYF. CDR3 bases: TGTGCCAGCAGCTACCTAGCGGGGTCTATGGTCAAAAACATTCAGTACTTC.

This clonotype was detected many times. The J gene is TRBJ2-1, the V gene TRBV7-8, with 10 bases lining up with TRBD2. The CDR3 sequence is 15 residues long. V dropped 1 base and J dropped 6; count of bases not matched to a gene: 3. Germline V CDR1 and CDR2: SGHVS, FQNEAQ. The CDR3 sequence is CASSLGASGSNEQFF. The CDR3 DNA follows: TGTGCCAGCAGCTTAGGGGCTAGCGGGAGCAATGAGCAGTTCTTC.

This clonotype showed up just a few times. The chain is built from TRBV4-1 and TRBJ1-3; a weak D match, TRBD1 (6 bases). Trimming pared 0 bases from V and 0 bases from J, leaving 12 bases between. This CDR3 has 17 amino acids. The V gene's germline CDR1 is MGHRA and CDR2 YSYEKL. The CDR3 DNA sequence: TGCGCCAGCAGCCAAGATCTCACGGGGGCCTCTGGAAACACCATATATTTT. Its protein product is CASSQDLTGASGNTIYF.

This clonotype was recorded many times. V usage is TRBV7-9 and J usage is TRBJ1-6; no definite D call. Germline V gene data show CDR1 as SEHNR and CDR2 as FQNEAQ (reference sequence). Trimming took 0 bases from V and 7 from J, leaving 10 bases between them. There are 15 residues in the CDR3. The CDR3 loop is CASSLAREGNSPLHF. The CDR3, as DNA: TGTGCCAGCAGCTTAGCTAGGGAGGGAAATTCACCCCTCCACTTT.

This CDR3 reads CASSLALAVYEQYF. The CDR3 coding sequence is TGTGCCAGCAGCTTAGCTCTTGCCGTCTACGAGCAGTACTTC. The J gene is TRBJ2-7, the V gene TRBV7-8, with D unclear. The length of the CDR3 is 14 residues. The V end was cut by 0 bases, the J end by 3 bases, with 9 bases between. Germline V gives CDR1 SGHVS, CDR2 FQNEAQ.

This clonotype was picked up many times. The chain uses TRBV15 and TRBJ1-2; D uncertain. From germline, CDR1 is LNHNV and CDR2 YYDKDF (reference sequence). With 0 bases removed from V and 4 bases from J, the gap between germline ends came to 9 bases. This CDR3 region has 14 residues. The CDR3 DNA reads TGTGCCACCAGCAGAGATCGCCAAACCTATGGCTACACCTTC. It codes for CATSRDRQTYGYTF.

This clonotype was observed at least ten times. The V gene is TRBV19, the J gene TRBJ2-1; TRBD1 is a possible D gene (6 bases). Germline V gene lookup returns CDR1 LNHDA and CDR2 SQIVND (reference sequence). The germline V and J ends were trimmed by 3 bases and 8 bases, with 11 bases remaining between them. This CDR3 comprises 13 residues. In nucleotides, the CDR3 is TGTGCCAGTAGTATGGCCTCAGGGGATGAGCAGTTCTTC. This codes for CASSMASGDEQFF.

This clonotype was seen more than once but under ten times. V usage is TRBV10-3 and J usage is TRBJ2-1, with D perhaps matching TRBD1 (6 bases). Trimming cost V 3 bases and J 0 bases, with 9 bases left between them. This CDR3 region has 15 residues. Per the germline V gene, CDR1 is ENHRY and CDR2 is SYGVKD. The CDR3 nucleotides read TGTGCCATCAGTGACAGGGGCAACTCCTACAATGAGCAGTTCTTC. It codes for CAISDRGNSYNEQFF.

This clonotype was detected many times. The chain has TRBV24-1 and TRBJ1-2; no clear D. Germline V gives CDR1 KGHDR, CDR2 SFDVKD. The ends were cut back, 0 bases at V and 1 base at J, with 5 bases in the middle. This CDR3 is built from 14 residues. CDR3 amino acids: CATSDLENNYGYTF. The CDR3 coding sequence is TGTGCCACCAGTGATTTGGAGAATAACTATGGCTACACCTTC.